The 27 T cell receptor beta chains reported below all come from one sample, sequenced in a study of blood T cell repertoires in COVID-19. Assay used: immunoSEQ multiplex PCR; TCRdb lists only in-frame clones, some missing. The sample lists around 120,000 clones, roughly 90% seen once, with about 2.5% in the top ten. The sequenced sample was PBMCs or T cells enriched from blood (not recorded which). The origin of the receptors is a woman aged 50 to 65 who had recovered from COVID-19.

J is TRBJ2-1 and V is TRBV7-6, with 15 bases identical to TRBD2. Germline CDR1 is SGHVS and CDR2 is FNYEAQ. The CDR3 covers 18 residues. Trimming took 4 bases from V and 6 from J; bases not matched to a gene: 10. The CDR3: CASSSDTPGLAGGNEQFF. As DNA, the CDR3 is TGTGCCAGCAGCTCAGATACTCCGGGACTAGCGGGGGGCAATGAGCAGTTCTTC.

This clone came up once. The chain has TRBV6-4 and TRBJ1-1; 7 bases match TRBD1. Germline CDR1 and CDR2: MRHNA and SNTAGT. The length of the CDR3 is 14 residues. The V gene end was trimmed by 4 bases and the J gene end by 5 bases; junction bases not matched to a gene: 7. In DNA, the CDR3 is TGTGCCAGCAGTGGACAGGGAGGTGAGACTGAAGCTTTCTTT. Translating gives CASSGQGGETEAFF.

This clone was picked up a small number of times. The chain links TRBV2 to TRBJ2-2, with D possibly matching TRBD2 (5 bases). Germline V CDR1 and CDR2: SNHLY, FYNNEI. V lost 2 bases and J 4 bases, leaving 14 bases between the germline ends. This CDR3 is built from 16 residues. CDR3 amino acids: CASSESAGSITGELFF. The CDR3 region has the DNA TGTGCCAGCAGTGAATCGGCGGGCAGTATCACCGGGGAGCTGTTTTTT. The complete variable domain, with remaining parts taken from reference TRBV2 and TRBJ2-2, reads EPEVTQTPSHQVTQMGQEVILRCVPISNHLYFYWYRQILGQKVEFLVSFYNNEISEKSEIFDDQFSVERPDGSNFTLKIRSTKLEDSAMYFCASSESAGSITGELFFGEGSRLTVL.

The J gene is TRBJ1-5, the V gene TRBV7-2; 9 bases match TRBD1. The V segment lost 1 base and the J segment 3 bases; nucleotides outside the gene matches: 4. The germline V gene encodes CDR1 SGHTA and CDR2 FQGNSA. The CDR3 is 16 residues long. DNA of the CDR3: TGTGCCAGCAGCTTAGATGGGACAGGGAACAATCAGCCCCAGCATTTT. It translates to CASSLDGTGNNQPQHF.

The chain carries TRBV5-6 and TRBJ2-2, with no clear D. CDR1 is SGHDT, CDR2 YYEEEE, per germline. The CDR3 consists of 17 residues. Trimming cost V 3 bases and J 4 bases, with 19 bases left between them. The CDR3 here is CASSSTLLTGFTGELFF. CDR3 DNA: TGTGCCAGCAGCTCTACCCTTCTGACGGGTTTCACCGGGGAGCTGTTTTTT.

This chain links TRBV5-5 with TRBJ1-2, with a weak D call TRBD1 (6 bases). Between the trimmed V and J ends, which lost 1 base and 3 bases, there was a span of 10 bases. Germline CDR1 is SGHKS and CDR2 is YYEKEE (reference sequence). This CDR3 is built from 14 residues. The CDR3 region is CASSLWDNYYGYTF. The CDR3 bases are TGTGCCAGCAGCTTGTGGGACAATTACTATGGCTACACCTTC.

CDR3 amino acids: CASSPGGAGSNEQFF. The CDR3 nucleotides are TGTGCCAGCAGCCCAGGTGGAGCGGGCTCCAATGAGCAGTTCTTC. This chain links TRBV7-9 with TRBJ2-1; D is possibly TRBD2 (6 bases). The germline CDR1 and CDR2 sequences are SEHNR and FQNEAQ (reference sequence). Trimming removed 5 bases from V and 6 bases from J, with 17 bases in between. The CDR3 length is 15 residues.

The chain employs TRBV4-3 and TRBJ1-5; 8 bases fit TRBD1. The length of the CDR3 is 18 residues. CDR1 LGHNA and CDR2 YSLEER come from the germline V gene. The V and J ends lost 2 bases and 0 bases, in that order; junction bases with no gene match: 9. The CDR3, as DNA: TGCGCCAGCAGCCAACTCTACAGGGGGGTTTATAGCAATCAGCCCCAGCATTTT. It translates to CASSQLYRGVYSNQPQHF.

J is TRBJ2-7 and V is TRBV2, with D possibly being TRBD1 (6 bases). The CDR3 runs to 13 residues. V dropped 6 bases and J dropped 2 bases, with 11 bases sitting between them. Per the germline V gene, CDR1 is SNHLY and CDR2 is FYNNEI. The CDR3, as DNA: TGTGCCAGCAGGCGGACAGCAACCTACGAGCAGTACTTC. Translation gives CASRRTATYEQYF.

The CDR3 DNA is TGTGCCAGCAGCTTGGGGGGGGGAAGCCCCACAGATACGCAGTATTTT. It encodes CASSLGGGSPTDTQYF. The chain couples TRBV11-2 to TRBJ2-3; 7 bases are a match to TRBD2. CDR3 length equals 16 residues. Trimming took 3 bases from V and 2 from J; bases not matched to a gene: 8. The germline gives CDR1 SGHAT, CDR2 FQNNGV.

The chain is built from TRBV27 and TRBJ2-3; 10 nucleotides match TRBD2. The germline gives CDR1 MNHEY, CDR2 SMNVEV (reference sequence). This CDR3 is 15 amino acids long. Germline trimming cut 5 bases from V and 7 bases from J; bases unmatched to any gene: 9. CDR3 sequence: CASSASGGAPYTQYF. The CDR3 region has the DNA TGTGCCAGCAGTGCTAGCGGGGGCGCGCCGTATACGCAGTATTTT.

This clone was detected a few times. V gene TRBV7-9 combines with J gene TRBJ2-1; 12 bases fit TRBD2. This CDR3 contains 17 residues. Germline V gene lookup returns CDR1 SEHNR and CDR2 FQNEAQ (reference sequence). V dropped 3 bases and J dropped 6; count of bases not matched to a gene: 9. CDR3 region: CASSLELAGGRSNEQFF. The CDR3 coding sequence is TGTGCCAGCAGCTTGGAACTAGCGGGGGGCCGGAGCAATGAGCAGTTCTTC.

This chain uses TRBV7-9 with TRBJ1-4; 8 bases are shared with TRBD1. Germline lookup yields CDR1 SEHNR and CDR2 FQNEAQ (reference sequence). The V segment lost 1 base and the J segment 5 bases; nucleotides outside the gene matches: 3. This CDR3 has 15 amino acids. The CDR3 spells CASSLGRQGNEKLFF. For the CDR3, the DNA is TGTGCCAGCAGCTTAGGAAGACAGGGGAATGAAAAACTGTTTTTT.

The gene calls are TRBV21-1 and TRBJ1-6; the table's D call, TRBD1, has no DNA check behind it. TRBV21-1 is designated a pseudogene. The CDR3 runs to 19 residues. The CDR3 loop is CASSKKTGPGQGRNSPLHF. In DNA form, the CDR3 reads TGTGCCAGCAGCAAAAAAACCGGCCCGGGACAGGGGCGGAATTCACCCCTCCACTTT.

This chain uses TRBV5-1 with TRBJ1-3; D ambiguous. Germline V gene lookup returns CDR1 SGHRS and CDR2 YFSETQ. The germline V and J ends were trimmed by 1 base and 3 bases, with 14 bases remaining between them. This CDR3 has 16 amino acids. This CDR3 is CASSLTAGPVGNTIYF. The CDR3 bases are TGCGCCAGCAGCTTGACAGCAGGCCCGGTTGGAAACACCATATATTTT.

The chain has TRBV11-3 and TRBJ2-3, with 8 positions matching TRBD2. CDR3 length: 15 residues. V lost 5 bases, J lost 4 bases, and 8 bases stayed unmatched. The V gene's germline CDR1 is SGHNT and CDR2 YENEEA. CDR3 region: CASSQWTSTADTQYF. The DNA of the CDR3 is TGTGCCAGCAGCCAATGGACTAGCACGGCAGATACGCAGTATTTT.

The chain has TRBV7-6 and TRBJ2-3, with TRBD2 identical over 10 bases. V was clipped by 2 bases and J by 1 base; unmatched bases: 0. The CDR3 has 15 residues. Germline V gives CDR1 SGHVS, CDR2 FNYEAQ. The CDR3 coding sequence is TGTGCCAGCAGCTTACTAGCGGGGGGCACAGATACGCAGTATTTT. Amino acids: CASSLLAGGTDTQYF.

This clone came up a few times. This sequence joins TRBV19 and TRBJ1-5; D perhaps matches TRBD1 (5 bases). Germline assignment: CDR1 LNHDA and CDR2 SQIVND (reference sequence). This CDR3 has 14 residues. V gave up 1 base and J gave up 7 bases, with 11 bases separating them. The CDR3 nucleotides read TGTGCCAGTAGTATAGTTCCGGCAGGGCAGCCCCAGCATTTT. It codes for CASSIVPAGQPQHF.

A single count supports this clone. Other DNA sequences in this specimen translate into the identical CDR3. The chain has TRBV27 and TRBJ1-2, with a weak D call TRBD1 (6 bases). Per germline, CDR1 MNHEY and CDR2 SMNVEV (reference sequence). This CDR3 contains 13 residues. V lost 6 bases, J lost 2 bases, and 10 bases lay in between. CDR3 sequence reads: CASSPTGNYGYTF. Here the CDR3 DNA reads TGTGCCAGCAGCCCCACAGGGAACTATGGCTACACCTTC.

The sample holds a few counts of this clone. The V call is TRBV29-1, the J call TRBJ2-1; 8 nucleotides agree with TRBD2. The CDR3 consists of 14 residues. Germline CDR1 reads SQVTM; CDR2 reads ANQGSEA. After removal of 5 bases from V and 2 bases from J, the junction contained 5 bases not matched to a gene. CDR3 amino acids: CSVRIGGAYNEQFF. CDR3 DNA sequence: TGCAGCGTTCGAATCGGGGGGGCCTACAATGAGCAGTTCTTC.

The chain combines TRBV2 with TRBJ2-2; weak D call: TRBD1 (6 bases). From germline, CDR1 is SNHLY and CDR2 FYNNEI. The CDR3 has 14 residues. Trimming removed 5 bases at V and 3 bases at J, with 10 bases between. This CDR3 reads CASSTGLYTGELFF. The CDR3 DNA reads TGTGCCAGCAGTACAGGGCTATACACCGGGGAGCTGTTTTTT.

The V call is TRBV24-1, the J call TRBJ2-1, with a tentative D call TRBD2 (6 bases). There are 16 residues in the CDR3. Trimming stripped 3 bases from V and 2 bases from J, with 13 bases between. CDR1 and CDR2 (germline): KGHDR, SFDVKD. The CDR3 sequence is CATSDRGAGTYNEQFF. In DNA, the CDR3 is TGTGCCACCAGTGATCGAGGGGCGGGAACCTACAATGAGCAGTTCTTC.

The chain links TRBV29-1 to TRBJ1-2; a possible D gene is TRBD1 (6 bases). The CDR3 has 13 residues. Germline CDR1 and CDR2: SQVTM and ANQGSEA. The V end lost 6 bases, the J end lost 3 bases, and 14 bases lay between the germline ends. CDR3 coding DNA: TGCAGCGTGCGACAGGCCGGGGACTATGGCTACACCTTC. Its protein is CSVRQAGDYGYTF.

V and J are TRBV5-4 and TRBJ1-1; unclear D gene. Trimming shortened V by 1 base and J by 5 bases, and 3 bases separated the two germline ends. The CDR3 is 11 amino acids. The germline V gene has CDR1 SGHNT and CDR2 YYREEE (reference sequence). The CDR3 coding sequence is TGTGCCAGCAGCTTGCGGACTGAAGCTTTCTTT. It codes for CASSLRTEAFF.

In this sample, this clone turned up once. The genes are TRBV29-1 and TRBJ1-1; D gene unclear. The CDR3 consists of 13 residues. CDR1 and CDR2 from the germline V gene are SQVTM and ANQGSEA. Trimming left V 7 bases short and J 0 bases short, with 12 bases between. This chain's CDR3 is CSAEEVMNTEAFF. The CDR3 region has the DNA TGCAGCGCCGAGGAGGTCATGAACACTGAAGCTTTCTTT.

CDR3 DNA: TGTGCCAGCAGTGAAGCCCGGCAAGAGACCCAGTACTTC. It specifies CASSEARQETQYF. This chain links TRBV2 with TRBJ2-5; D gene unclear. Germline V gene lookup returns CDR1 SNHLY and CDR2 FYNNEI. The CDR3 length is 13 residues. Trimming left V 0 bases short and J 2 bases short, with 4 bases between.

This clone was counted a single time. J is TRBJ2-1 and V is TRBV19; 7 nucleotides match TRBD2. The CDR3 is 14 amino acids. With V trimmed by 7 bases and J by 3 bases, 6 bases remained unmatched. CDR1 and CDR2 (germline): LNHDA, SQIVND (reference sequence). The CDR3 reads CASTLGGDYNEQFF. Written as DNA, the CDR3 is TGTGCCAGTACCCTGGGGGGGGACTACAATGAGCAGTTCTTC.